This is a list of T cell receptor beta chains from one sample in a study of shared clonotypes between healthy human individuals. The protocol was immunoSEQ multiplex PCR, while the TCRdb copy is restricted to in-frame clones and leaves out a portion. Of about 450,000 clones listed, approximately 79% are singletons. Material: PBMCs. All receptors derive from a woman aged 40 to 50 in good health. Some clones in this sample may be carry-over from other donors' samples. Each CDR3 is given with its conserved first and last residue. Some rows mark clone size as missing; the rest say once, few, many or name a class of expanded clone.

CASSLGQATGANVLTF few TRBJ2-6 TRBV4-1
CASSGGTDTQYF NA TRBJ2-3 TRBV28
CASSQGQQPQHF NA TRBJ1-5 TRBV7-9
CASSQGELLNEQYF NA TRBJ2-7 TRBV4-2
CASGSYWRGTDTQYF NA TRBJ2-3 TRBV28
CASSEGLEETQYF NA TRBJ2-5 TRBV19
CASSLLRWGGNEKLFF NA TRBJ1-4 TRBV28
CASSHGTYEQYF NA TRBJ2-7 TRBV28
CAISDPGQANYGYTF NA TRBJ1-2 TRBV10-3
CASSLGTSGGEQFF NA TRBJ2-1 TRBV7-2
CASSVDRAGNTIYF NA TRBJ1-3 TRBV6-1
CASNPRGEGGELFF NA TRBJ2-2 TRBV19
CASSILNEQFF NA TRBJ2-1 TRBV7-9
CASSLGRALHF NA TRBJ1-6 TRBV11-2
CASKGVNTEAFF NA TRBJ1-1 TRBV27
CASSIGTGGAQPQHF NA TRBJ1-5 TRBV5-1
CASSLDRTNTGELFF NA TRBJ2-2 TRBV5-1
CASSFDTETQYF NA TRBJ2-5 TRBV5-4
CASSYPHVGDSYEQYF NA TRBJ2-7 TRBV6-6
CASSLLLAGPNTGELFF many TRBJ2-2 TRBV7-6
CASSSTDRPYEQYF once TRBJ2-7 TRBV5-1
CASSLTDTLWDTEAFF NA TRBJ1-1 TRBV7-9